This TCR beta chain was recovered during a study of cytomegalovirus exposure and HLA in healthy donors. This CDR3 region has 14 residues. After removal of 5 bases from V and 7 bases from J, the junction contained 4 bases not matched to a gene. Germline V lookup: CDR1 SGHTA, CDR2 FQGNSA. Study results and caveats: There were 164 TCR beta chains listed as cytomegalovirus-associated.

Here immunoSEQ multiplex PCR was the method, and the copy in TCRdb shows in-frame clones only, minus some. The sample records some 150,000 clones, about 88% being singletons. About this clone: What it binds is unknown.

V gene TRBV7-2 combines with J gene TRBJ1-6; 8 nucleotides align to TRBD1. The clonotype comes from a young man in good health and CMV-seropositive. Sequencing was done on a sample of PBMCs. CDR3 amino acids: CASSRRDRNSPLHF. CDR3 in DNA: TGTGCCAGCAGCCGACGGGACAGGAATTCACCCCTCCACTTT.